Listed below are T cell receptor beta chains from one sample, sequenced in a study of blood T cell repertoires in COVID-19. Profiled with immunoSEQ multiplex PCR; TCRdb holds only in-frame clones, not every one. The sample lists fewer than 150,000 clones; 70% to 90% were seen once. The specimen sequenced was peripheral blood. The receptors were sampled from a woman aged 70-85 years who had recovered from COVID-19. CDR3s leave out the opening cysteine and the closing phenylalanine or tryptophan.

v_call,j_call,cdr3_aa
TRBV6-5,TRBJ2-7,ASSYSRGQGYEQY
TRBV7-6,TRBJ2-5,ASSFPGLAGAKRTQY
TRBV7-2,TRBJ1-1,ASLADRYNTEAF
TRBV10-3,TRBJ2-7,AISLSSYEQY
TRBV4-1,TRBJ1-2,ASSPQAGNNYGYT
TRBV7-2,TRBJ1-6,ASSLVGRPDSPLH
TRBV4-1,TRBJ2-3,ASSQAVGAYTQY
TRBV18,TRBJ2-7,ASSPWGQGTYEQY
TRBV9,TRBJ1-5,ASSPEPNQPQH
TRBV7-2,TRBJ2-1,ASRGLGLADNEQF
TRBV5-1,TRBJ2-7,ASSFAYEQY
TRBV19,TRBJ2-1,ASTGDRGWNEQF
TRBV18,TRBJ1-6,ASSLDRTENSPLH
TRBV10-3,TRBJ1-6,AIMKESGSPLH
TRBV5-6,TRBJ1-6,ASSSVRSGSPLH
TRBV28,TRBJ1-5,ASSTHWGYSNQPQH
TRBV10-3,TRBJ1-2,ATGDSTYGYT
TRBV7-8,TRBJ1-1,ASSSRDRGSNTEAF
TRBV6-6,TRBJ2-7,ASSSTARAFRQGARRYEQY